Each of the 11 T cell receptor beta chains below was sequenced from the same sample in a study of OX40 agonist ivuxolimab in advanced cancers. TCRdb keeps only in-frame clones here, not all; method: immunoSEQ multiplex PCR. The sample records fewer than 55,000 clones, 85% to 90% being singletons. This specimen consisted of CD4+ or CD8+ T cells sorted from blood, obtained in a trial of the OX40 agonist ivuxolimab. The receptors stem from an adult with an advanced solid tumor such as melanoma, head and neck, liver or kidney cancer.

J is TRBJ1-1 and V is TRBV29-1; tentative D call: TRBD1 (5 bases). V lost 6 bases and J lost 5, with 19 bases in between. Germline-derived CDR1 and CDR2 are SQVTM and ANQGSEA. The CDR3 is made up of 14 amino acids. CDR3 nucleotides: TGCAGCGTCGGAGGGGTAGGCCCTGGAACTGAAGCTTTCTTT. As protein: CSVGGVGPGTEAFF. Based on the CDR3 plus reference TRBV29-1 and TRBJ1-1, the full variable domain is SAVISQKPSRDICQRGTSLTIQCQVDSQVTMMFWYRQQPGQSLTLIATANQGSEATYESGFVIDKFPISRPNLTFSTLTVSNMSPEDSSIYLCSVGGVGPGTEAFFGQGTRLTVV.

This chain joins TRBV28 and TRBJ1-2; no clear D. The CDR3 has 13 residues. Germline values: CDR1 MDHEN, CDR2 SYDVKM. V was clipped by 7 bases and J by 4 bases, with 13 bases between them. The CDR3 coding sequence is TGTGCCAGCACCTACCCCGGGAGCTATGGCTACACCTTC. It translates to CASTYPGSYGYTF.

The chain joins TRBV5-4 to TRBJ2-3, with TRBD1 identical over 12 bases. From germline, CDR1 is SGHNT and CDR2 YYREEE (reference sequence). CDR3 length: 16 residues. With 4 bases clipped from V and 3 bases from J, the junction kept 6 bases outside the gene matches. CDR3 bases: TGTGCCAGCAGCCCCCCGGGACAGGGGGCGACAGATACGCAGTATTTT. This translates into CASSPPGQGATDTQYF.

J is TRBJ1-2 and V is TRBV28; no clear D gene. Germline V gene lookup returns CDR1 MDHEN and CDR2 SYDVKM. Trimming cost V 4 bases and J 4 bases, with 19 bases left between them. This CDR3 region has 16 residues. CDR3 bases: TGTGCCAGCAGTTCGCCTCGGTCCACTGCTATCTATGGCTACACCTTC. It specifies CASSSPRSTAIYGYTF.

The genes are TRBV5-1 and TRBJ1-2, with D unclear. Germline CDR1 is SGHRS and CDR2 is YFSETQ. The CDR3 sequence is 14 residues long. V shed 0 bases and J shed 0 bases, with 6 bases lying between them. The CDR3 sequence: CASSLAQSNYGYTF. The CDR3 DNA is TGCGCCAGCAGCTTGGCTCAGTCTAACTATGGCTACACCTTC.

V is TRBV29-1 and J is TRBJ2-2, with D possibly matching TRBD2 (7 bases). The CDR3 has 15 residues. In germline, CDR1 is SQVTM, CDR2 ANQGSEA. The V and J ends lost 4 bases and 6 bases respectively, with 18 bases between them. The CDR3 loop reads CSVGGEGESAGELFF. The CDR3 DNA is TGCAGCGTTGGAGGGGAGGGGGAGTCGGCCGGGGAGCTGTTTTTT.

The V gene is TRBV19, the J gene TRBJ1-2; D gene uncertain. The V end lost 3 bases, the J end lost 2 bases, and 19 bases lay between the germline ends. Germline loops: CDR1 LNHDA, CDR2 SQIVND (reference sequence). The CDR3 loop spans 17 amino acids. This CDR3 is CASSMDGLKRFNYGYTF. CDR3 bases: TGTGCCAGTAGTATGGACGGACTAAAACGGTTCAACTATGGCTACACCTTC.

The chain uses TRBV30 and TRBJ2-5; TRBD1 might be the D (6 bases). Trimming took 6 bases from V and 5 from J, leaving 16 bases between them. The germline V gene encodes CDR1 GTSNPN and CDR2 SVGIG (reference sequence). CDR3 length: 13 residues. The CDR3 protein is CACDTGRWETQYF. CDR3 DNA: TGTGCCTGTGACACAGGGCGGTGGGAGACCCAGTACTTC.

V gene TRBV2 combines with J gene TRBJ2-3; the D gene is possibly TRBD2 (6 bases). V was cut by 5 bases and J by 3 bases, with 15 bases left in between. This CDR3 spans 15 amino acids. The germline V gene has CDR1 SNHLY and CDR2 FYNNEI. CDR3 sequence: CASSLLAVFTDTQYF. The DNA of the CDR3 is TGTGCCAGCAGTTTACTAGCCGTTTTTACAGATACGCAGTATTTT.

The chain has TRBV11-2 and TRBJ1-2; the D is unclear. This CDR3 region has 13 residues. Germline CDR1 SGHAT, CDR2 FQNNGV. Deletions cut 4 bases from V and 7 bases from J, with 13 bases between. The CDR3 DNA sequence: TGTGCCAGCAGCTCCCAAGGCCTTATTGGCTACACCTTC. This gives the protein CASSSQGLIGYTF.

The V and J genes are TRBV7-2 and TRBJ2-7; 15 bases match TRBD2. The CDR3 is 18 residues long. V gave up 0 bases and J gave up 4 bases; unmatched junction bases: 7. Looked up from germline, CDR1 is SGHTA and CDR2 is FQGNSA. The CDR3, as DNA: TGTGCCAGCAGCTTAGCACGGACTAGCGGGGGGGTCGGGTACGAGCAGTACTTC. It encodes CASSLARTSGGVGYEQYF.